This TCR beta chain was profiled in a study of spatial heterogeneity in lung cancer. Across the study: Those follow-up PBMC samples that were available underwent sequencing, at a median interval of around 26 months following resection.

Germline assignment: CDR1 SGHRS and CDR2 YFSETQ. This CDR3 has 14 amino acids. Each CDR3 protein gets one entry after TCRdb re-called the 5' RACE reads with MiXCR. The table includes 51,000 or so distinct CDR3 sequences, under 8% detected once. In regard to this clonotype: Mismatch with germline at one junction end may stem from a read error.

The time point denotes: blood at routine non-recurrence follow-up after resection. Frozen PBMC, nontumor lung or tumor provided whole RNA, which was sequenced unsorted. This rearrangement joins TRBV5-1 to TRBJ2-6; perhaps TRBD2 as D (8 bases). This specimen consisted of PBMCs, obtained at follow-up. The TCR sequence derives from a female donor with early-stage non-small cell lung cancer. The CDR3 bases are TGCGCCAGCAGCTTGGTAGCGGGACAGCTTCCCTCTAGTTTC. Its protein is CASSLVAGQLPSSF.